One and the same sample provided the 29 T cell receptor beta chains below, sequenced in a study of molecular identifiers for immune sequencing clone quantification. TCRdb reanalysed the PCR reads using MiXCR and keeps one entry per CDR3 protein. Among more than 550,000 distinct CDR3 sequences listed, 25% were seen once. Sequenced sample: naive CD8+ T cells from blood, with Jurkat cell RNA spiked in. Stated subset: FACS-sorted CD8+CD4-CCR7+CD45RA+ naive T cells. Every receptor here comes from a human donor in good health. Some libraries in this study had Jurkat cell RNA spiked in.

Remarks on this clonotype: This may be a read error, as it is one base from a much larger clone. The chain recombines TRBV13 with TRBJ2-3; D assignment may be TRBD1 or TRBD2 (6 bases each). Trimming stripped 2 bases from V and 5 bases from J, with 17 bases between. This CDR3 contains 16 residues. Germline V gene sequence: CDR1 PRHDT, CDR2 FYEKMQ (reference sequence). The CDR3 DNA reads TGTGCCAGCAGCTTAAGGGGGGCTTCCCCTATAGATACGCAGTATTTT. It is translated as CASSLRGASPIDTQYF. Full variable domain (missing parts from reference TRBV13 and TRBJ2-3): AAGVIQSPRHLIKEKRETATLKCYPIPRHDTVYWYQQGPGQDPQFLISFYEKMQSDKGSIPDRFSAQQFSDYHSELNMSSLELGDSALYFCASSLRGASPIDTQYFGPGTRLTVL.

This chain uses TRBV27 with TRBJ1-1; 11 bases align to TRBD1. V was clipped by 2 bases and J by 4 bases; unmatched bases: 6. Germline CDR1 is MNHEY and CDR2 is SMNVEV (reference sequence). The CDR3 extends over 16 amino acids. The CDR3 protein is CASSLLPGTGGTEAFF. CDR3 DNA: TGTGCCAGCAGTTTACTACCCGGGACAGGGGGCACTGAAGCTTTCTTT.

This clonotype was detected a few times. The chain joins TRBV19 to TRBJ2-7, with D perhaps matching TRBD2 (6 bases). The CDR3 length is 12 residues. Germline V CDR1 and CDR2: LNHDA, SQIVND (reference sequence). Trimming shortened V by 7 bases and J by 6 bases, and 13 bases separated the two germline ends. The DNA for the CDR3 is TGTGCCAGTACTGGAGGGGTCTCCGAGCAGTACTTC. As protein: CASTGGVSEQYF.

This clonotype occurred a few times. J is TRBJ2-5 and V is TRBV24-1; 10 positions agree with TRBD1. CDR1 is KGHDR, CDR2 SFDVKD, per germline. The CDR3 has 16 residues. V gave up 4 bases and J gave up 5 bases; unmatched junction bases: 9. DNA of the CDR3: TGTGCCACCAGTGACTACATGACAGGGGGCATCGAGACCCAGTACTTC. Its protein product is CATSDYMTGGIETQYF.

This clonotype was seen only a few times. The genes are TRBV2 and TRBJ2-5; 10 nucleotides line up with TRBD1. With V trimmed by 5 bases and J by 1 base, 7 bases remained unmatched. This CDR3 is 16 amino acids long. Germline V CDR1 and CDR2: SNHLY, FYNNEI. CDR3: CASSTGQGIIQETQYF. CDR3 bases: TGTGCCAGCAGTACGGGACAGGGGATTATCCAAGAGACCCAGTACTTC.

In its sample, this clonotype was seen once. The CDR3 spells CASQGVPYNEQFF. For the CDR3, the DNA is TGTGCCAGCCAGGGGGTCCCCTACAATGAGCAGTTCTTC. The V call is TRBV2, the J call TRBJ2-1; 7 nucleotides match TRBD1. After removal of 8 bases from V and 2 bases from J, the junction contained 3 bases not matched to a gene. Germline V gene sequence: CDR1 SNHLY, CDR2 FYNNEI. This CDR3 has 13 amino acids.

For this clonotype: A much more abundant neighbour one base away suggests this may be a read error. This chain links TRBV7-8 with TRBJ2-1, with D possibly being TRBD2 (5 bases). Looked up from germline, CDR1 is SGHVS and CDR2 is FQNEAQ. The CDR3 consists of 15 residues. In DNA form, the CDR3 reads TGTGCCAGCAGCAAGGACGGGGTCTCCTCCAATGAGCAGTTCTTC. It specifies CASSKDGVSSNEQFF.

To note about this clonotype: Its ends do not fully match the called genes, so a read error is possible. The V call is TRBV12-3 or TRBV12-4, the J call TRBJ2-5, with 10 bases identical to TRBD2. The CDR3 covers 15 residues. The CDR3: CAGSLVAGGQETQYF. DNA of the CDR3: TGTGCCGGCAGTTTGGTAGCGGGGGGACAAGAGACCCAGTACTTC.

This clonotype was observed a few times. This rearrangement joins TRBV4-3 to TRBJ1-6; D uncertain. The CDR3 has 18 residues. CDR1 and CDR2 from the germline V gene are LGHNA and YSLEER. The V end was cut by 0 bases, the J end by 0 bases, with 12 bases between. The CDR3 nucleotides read TGCGCCAGCAGCCAAGATTTACGGCAGAGCTCCTATAATTCACCCCTCCACTTT. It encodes CASSQDLRQSSYNSPLHF.

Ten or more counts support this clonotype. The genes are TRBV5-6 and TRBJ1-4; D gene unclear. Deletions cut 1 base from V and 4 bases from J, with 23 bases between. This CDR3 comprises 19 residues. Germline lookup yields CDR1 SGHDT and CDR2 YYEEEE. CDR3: CASSLTPGRTSWNNEKLFF. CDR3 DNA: TGTGCCAGCAGCTTGACCCCAGGCAGGACTTCGTGGAATAATGAAAAACTGTTTTTT.

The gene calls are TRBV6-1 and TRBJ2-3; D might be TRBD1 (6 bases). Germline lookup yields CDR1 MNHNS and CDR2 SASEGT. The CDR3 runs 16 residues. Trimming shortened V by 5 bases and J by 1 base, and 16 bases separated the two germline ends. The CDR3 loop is CASSNNRVRGTDTQYF. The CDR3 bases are TGTGCCAGCAGTAACAACAGGGTCCGGGGCACAGATACGCAGTATTTT.

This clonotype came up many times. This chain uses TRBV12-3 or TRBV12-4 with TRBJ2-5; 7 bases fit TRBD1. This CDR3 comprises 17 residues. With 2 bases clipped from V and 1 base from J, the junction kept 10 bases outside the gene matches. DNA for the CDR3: TGTGCCAGCAGTTTATATAAGCTAGGGACAGCCCAAGAGACCCAGTACTTC. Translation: CASSLYKLGTAQETQYF.

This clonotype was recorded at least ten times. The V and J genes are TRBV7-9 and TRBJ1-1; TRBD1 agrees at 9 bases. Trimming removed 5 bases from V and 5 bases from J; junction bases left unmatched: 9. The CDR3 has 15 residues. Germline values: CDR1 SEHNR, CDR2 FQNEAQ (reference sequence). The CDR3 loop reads CASSPTPGQGTEAFF. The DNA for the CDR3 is TGTGCCAGCAGCCCAACTCCGGGACAGGGTACTGAAGCTTTCTTT.

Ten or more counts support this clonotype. The DNA of the CDR3 is TGTGCCACCAGCAGAGATCGGACAGCCGAATCGAACTATGGCTACACCTTC. Protein: CATSRDRTAESNYGYTF. The V call is TRBV15, the J call TRBJ1-2, with a tentative D call TRBD1 (6 bases). V lost 0 bases and J 2 bases, leaving 16 bases between the germline ends. Germline CDR1 is LNHNV and CDR2 is YYDKDF (reference sequence). The CDR3 covers 17 residues.

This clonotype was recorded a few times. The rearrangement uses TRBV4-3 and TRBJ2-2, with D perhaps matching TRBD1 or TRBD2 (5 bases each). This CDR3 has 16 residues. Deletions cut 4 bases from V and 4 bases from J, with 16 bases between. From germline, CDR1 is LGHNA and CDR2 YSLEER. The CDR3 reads CASSPVQRGTTGELFF. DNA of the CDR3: TGCGCCAGCAGCCCAGTTCAGAGGGGAACCACCGGGGAGCTGTTTTTT.

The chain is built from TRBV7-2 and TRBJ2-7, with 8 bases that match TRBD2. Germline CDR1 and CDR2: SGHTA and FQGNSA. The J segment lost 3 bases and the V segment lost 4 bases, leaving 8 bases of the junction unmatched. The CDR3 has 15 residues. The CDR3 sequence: CASSSDPSGLYEQYF. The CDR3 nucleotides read TGTGCCAGCAGCTCCGACCCTAGCGGGCTCTACGAGCAGTACTTC.

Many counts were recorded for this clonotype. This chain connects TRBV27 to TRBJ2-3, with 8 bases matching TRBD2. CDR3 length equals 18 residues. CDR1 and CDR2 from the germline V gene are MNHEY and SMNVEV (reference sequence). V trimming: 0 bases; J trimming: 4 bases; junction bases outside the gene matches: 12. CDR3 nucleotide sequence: TGTGCCAGCAGTTTATCCACGCGCCAGCGGGAGTGGTCAGATACGCAGTATTTT. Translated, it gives CASSLSTRQREWSDTQYF.

CDR3 region: CASSVPRGQTGRSTGELFF. For the CDR3, the DNA is TGTGCCAGCAGTGTCCCACGGGGGCAGACAGGGAGGAGCACCGGGGAGCTGTTTTTT. The chain carries TRBV2 and TRBJ2-2, with D possibly matching TRBD1 (7 bases). V was shortened by 4 bases and J by 4 bases, with 25 bases between the two germline ends. Germline V gene lookup returns CDR1 SNHLY and CDR2 FYNNEI. CDR3 length: 19 amino acids.

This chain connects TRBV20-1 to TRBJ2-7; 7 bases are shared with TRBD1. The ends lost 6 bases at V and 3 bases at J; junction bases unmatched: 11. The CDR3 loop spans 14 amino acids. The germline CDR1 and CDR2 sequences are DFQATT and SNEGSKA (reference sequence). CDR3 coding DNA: TGCAGTGCCTGCCTCTCCAGGGGGAGCTACGAGCAGTACTTC. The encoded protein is CSACLSRGSYEQYF.

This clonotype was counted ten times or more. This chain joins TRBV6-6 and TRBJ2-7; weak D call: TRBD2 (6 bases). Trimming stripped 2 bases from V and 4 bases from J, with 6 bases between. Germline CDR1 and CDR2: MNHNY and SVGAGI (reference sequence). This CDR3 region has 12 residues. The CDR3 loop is CASSYGRYEQYF. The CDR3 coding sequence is TGTGCCAGCAGTTACGGGAGGTACGAGCAGTACTTC.

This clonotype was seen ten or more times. The CDR3 sequence is CASSPWGTGTGELFF. CDR3 nucleotide sequence: TGTGCCAGCAGTCCCTGGGGGACAGGCACCGGGGAGCTGTTTTTT. The chain recombines TRBV28 with TRBJ2-2; 8 nucleotides line up with TRBD1. This CDR3 is 15 amino acids long. Trimming cost V 5 bases and J 4 bases; bases outside gene matches: 6. Germline CDR1 and CDR2: MDHEN and SYDVKM.

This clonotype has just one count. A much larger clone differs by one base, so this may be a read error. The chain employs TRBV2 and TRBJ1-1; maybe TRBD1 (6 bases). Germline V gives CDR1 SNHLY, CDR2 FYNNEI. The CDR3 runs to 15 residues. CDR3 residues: CASSGDDRYYTEALF. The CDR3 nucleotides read TGTGCCAGCAGTGGGGATGACAGGTACTACACTGAAGCTCTCTTT.

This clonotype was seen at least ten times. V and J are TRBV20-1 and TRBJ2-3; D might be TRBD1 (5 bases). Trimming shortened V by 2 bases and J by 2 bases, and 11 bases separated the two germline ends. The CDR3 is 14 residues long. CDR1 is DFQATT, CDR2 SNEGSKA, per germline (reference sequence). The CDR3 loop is CSARPRALTDTQYF. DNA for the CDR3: TGCAGTGCTAGACCCAGGGCTCTCACAGATACGCAGTATTTT.

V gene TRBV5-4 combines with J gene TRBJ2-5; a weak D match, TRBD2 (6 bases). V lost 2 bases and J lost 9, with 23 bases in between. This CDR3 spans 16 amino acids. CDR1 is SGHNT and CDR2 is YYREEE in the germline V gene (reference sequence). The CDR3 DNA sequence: TGTGCCAGCAGCTTATCCCGGGACGGGCCCCCGGGGGCCCAGTACTTC. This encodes CASSLSRDGPPGAQYF. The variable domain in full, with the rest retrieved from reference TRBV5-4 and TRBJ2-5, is ETGVTQSPTHLIKTRGQQVTLRCSSQSGHNTVSWYQQALGQGPQFIFQYYREEENGRGNFPPRFSGLQFPNYSSELNVNALELDDSALYLCASSLSRDGPPGAQYFGPGTRLLVL.

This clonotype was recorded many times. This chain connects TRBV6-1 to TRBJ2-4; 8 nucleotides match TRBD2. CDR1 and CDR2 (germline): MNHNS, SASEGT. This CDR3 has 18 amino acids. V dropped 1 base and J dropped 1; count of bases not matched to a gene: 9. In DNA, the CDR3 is TGTGCCAGCAGTGAAGATAGAAGCGGGGGTTACGCCAAAAACATTCAGTACTTC. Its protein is CASSEDRSGGYAKNIQYF.

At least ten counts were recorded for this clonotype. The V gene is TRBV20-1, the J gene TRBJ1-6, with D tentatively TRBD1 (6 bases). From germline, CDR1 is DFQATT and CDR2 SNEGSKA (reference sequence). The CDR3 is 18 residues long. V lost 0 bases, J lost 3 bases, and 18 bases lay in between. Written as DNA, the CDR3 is TGCAGTGCTAGAGACCCGATCCGACAGGCGAACTATAATTCACCCCTCCACTTT. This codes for CSARDPIRQANYNSPLHF.

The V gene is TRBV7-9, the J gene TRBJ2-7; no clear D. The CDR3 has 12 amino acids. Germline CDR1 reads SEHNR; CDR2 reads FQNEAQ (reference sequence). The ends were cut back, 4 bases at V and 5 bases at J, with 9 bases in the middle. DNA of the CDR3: TGTGCCAGCAGCTCCCGACCGAACGAGCAGTACTTC. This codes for CASSSRPNEQYF.

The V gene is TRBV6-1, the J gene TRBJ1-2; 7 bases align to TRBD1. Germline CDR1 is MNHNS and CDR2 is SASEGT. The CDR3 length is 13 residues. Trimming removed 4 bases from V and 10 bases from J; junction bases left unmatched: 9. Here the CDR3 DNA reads TGTGCCAGCAGTGGCGTGGGCAGGGGGGACTACACCTTC. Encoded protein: CASSGVGRGDYTF.

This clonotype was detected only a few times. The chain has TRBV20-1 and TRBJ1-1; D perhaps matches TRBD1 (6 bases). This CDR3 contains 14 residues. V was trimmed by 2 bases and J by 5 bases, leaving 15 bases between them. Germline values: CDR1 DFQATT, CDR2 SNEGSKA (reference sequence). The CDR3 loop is CSARSGGYRTEAFF. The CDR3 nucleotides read TGCAGTGCTAGATCGGGGGGCTATCGGACTGAAGCTTTCTTT.